Described below is a single T cell receptor beta chain sequence and its context. This table comes from immunoSEQ multiplex PCR, and its TCRdb copy is limited to in-frame clones, with some not included. The sample consists of 55,000 to 75,000 clones, 70% to 90% of them appearing once. The CDR3 has 16 amino acids. Trimming removed 2 bases from V and 4 bases from J; junction bases left unmatched: 7. Germline lookup yields CDR1 MDHEN and CDR2 SYDVKM. Autoimmune disease history or systemic immunosuppression excluded patients. These data are taken from a study of OX40 agonist ivuxolimab in advanced cancers. In the study overall: Dose-escalation patients were diagnosed with hepatocellular carcinoma, melanoma, renal cell cancer or head and neck cancer.

The receptor comes from an adult with an advanced solid tumor such as melanoma, head and neck, liver or kidney cancer. The chain links TRBV28 to TRBJ1-2; 10 nucleotides agree with TRBD1. Sequencing used CD4+ or CD8+ T cells sorted from blood, obtained in a trial of the OX40 agonist ivuxolimab. The CDR3 reads CASSLPGQGVFYGYTF. The CDR3 nucleotides are TGTGCCAGCAGTTTACCCGGACAGGGGGTTTTCTATGGCTACACCTTC.